A single sample gave rise to the 14 T cell receptor beta chains below, sequenced in a study of Graves' ophthalmopathy and Graves' hyperthyroidism. As the template, RNA transcripts were used to amplify TCR beta CDR3 regions. HTBI primers were used in a first-round RT-PCR, which preceded a second-round multiplex PCR. One entry per CDR3 protein, called by TCRdb with MiXCR from the multiplex PCR reads. The table includes about 160,000 distinct CDR3 sequences, around 40% detected once. The material sequenced was peripheral blood. These receptors were collected from a man aged 30 to 45 with Graves' ophthalmopathy.

The rearrangement joins TRBV28 to TRBJ1-6; 9 positions match TRBD1. CDR3 length: 21 residues. The V gene's germline CDR1 is MDHEN and CDR2 SYDVKM. Trimming cost V 3 bases and J 4 bases; bases outside gene matches: 19. The CDR3 coding sequence is TGTGCCAGCAGTTTTTATCGACCGGGGACAGGGATAGAGCCTTATAATTCACCCCTCCACTTT. As protein: CASSFYRPGTGIEPYNSPLHF. The full variable domain, its missing parts supplied by reference TRBV28 and TRBJ1-6, is DVKVTQSSRYLVKRTGEKVFLECVQDMDHENMFWYRQDPGLGLRLIYFSYDVKMKEKGDIPEGYSVSREKKERFSLILESASTNQTSMYLCASSFYRPGTGIEPYNSPLHFGNGTRLTVT.

The chain has TRBV6-1 and TRBJ1-2; TRBD1 is a possible D gene (5 bases). V dropped 7 bases and J dropped 0 bases, with 9 bases sitting between them. The length of the CDR3 is 13 residues. CDR1 is MNHNS and CDR2 is SASEGT in the germline V gene. The CDR3 bases are TGTGCCAGCATCGACAGCACTAACTATGGCTACACCTTC. Protein product: CASIDSTNYGYTF.

This clonotype was observed many times. The rearrangement joins TRBV7-2 to TRBJ2-4; D is possibly TRBD2 (6 bases). The CDR3 covers 15 residues. Germline V CDR1 and CDR2: SGHTA, FQGNSA. V was cut by 5 bases and J by 10 bases, with 21 bases left in between. The CDR3 sequence is CASSPHGAGTAIQYF. DNA for the CDR3: TGTGCCAGCAGCCCCCACGGGGCAGGGACTGCTATTCAGTACTTC.

The chain recombines TRBV7-3 with TRBJ2-5, with unresolved D. Germline V gene data show CDR1 as SGHTA and CDR2 as FQGTGA. There are 12 residues in the CDR3. The germline V and J ends were trimmed by 4 bases and 10 bases, with 13 bases remaining between them. This CDR3 is CASSSPGLDQYF. CDR3 coding DNA: TGTGCCAGCAGCTCCCCTGGCCTCGACCAGTACTTC.

There are many counts of this clonotype. The junction shows a germline mismatch at one end, possibly a read error. This chain links TRBV7-9 with TRBJ1-1; 8 bases align to TRBD1. The CDR3 totals 11 residues. In germline, CDR1 is SEHNR, CDR2 FQNEAQ (reference sequence). This CDR3 reads CASSLGTGVLF. The CDR3 DNA sequence: TGTGCCAGCAGCTTGGGGACAGGTGTCCTCTTT.

The V and J genes are TRBV6-2 or TRBV6-3 and TRBJ2-7; D ambiguous. Germline V gene data show CDR1 as MNHEY and CDR2 as SVGEGT. CDR3 length: 14 residues. Trimming shortened V by 7 bases and J by 2 bases, and 15 bases separated the two germline ends. The CDR3 DNA is TGTGCCAGCACCCCAGCCGATGGAGCCTACGAGCAGTACTTC. Protein sequence: CASTPADGAYEQYF.

This clonotype was found many times. The chain has TRBV12-3 or TRBV12-4 and TRBJ2-7; tentatively, D is TRBD1 (5 bases). V was clipped by 5 bases and J by 5 bases, with 10 bases between them. There are 12 residues in the CDR3. Here the CDR3 DNA reads TGTGCCAGCAGTCAAGGCAGGGACGAGCAGTACTTC. Encoded protein: CASSQGRDEQYF.

This clonotype appeared many times. The DNA of the CDR3 is TGTGCCAGCAGTTTAGCGAGCGGGAGGAGCCTGGAGCAGTACTTC. Translation: CASSLASGRSLEQYF. The rearrangement uses TRBV28 and TRBJ2-7, with 9 bases matching TRBD2. Germline CDR1 reads MDHEN; CDR2 reads SYDVKM. The CDR3 is 15 amino acids. V was pared by 2 bases and J by 7 bases, with 9 bases of the junction left unmatched.

V and J are TRBV28 and TRBJ1-1, with 8 bases that match TRBD1. The V and J ends lost 7 bases and 11 bases, in that order; junction bases with no gene match: 15. The CDR3 is 14 residues long. Germline V gene sequence: CDR1 MDHEN, CDR2 SYDVKM. For the CDR3, the DNA is TGTGCCAGCACCACAGGGGGAGATCGAGCGGGTGCTTTCTTT. It is translated as CASTTGGDRAGAFF.

This clonotype was seen at least ten times. This chain links TRBV28 with TRBJ1-6; no clear D. The V end lost 7 bases, the J end lost 2 bases, and 21 bases lay between the germline ends. From germline, CDR1 is MDHEN and CDR2 SYDVKM. This CDR3 spans 18 amino acids. The CDR3 DNA is TGTGCCAGCACCCCAGCGGGCACCCTAAGGGCCTATAATTCACCCCTCCACTTT. Its protein product is CASTPAGTLRAYNSPLHF. Complete variable domain (other parts from reference TRBV28 and TRBJ1-6): DVKVTQSSRYLVKRTGEKVFLECVQDMDHENMFWYRQDPGLGLRLIYFSYDVKMKEKGDIPEGYSVSREKKERFSLILESASTNQTSMYLCASTPAGTLRAYNSPLHFGNGTRLTVT.

The chain combines TRBV2 with TRBJ1-5, with 9 bases that match TRBD1. The CDR3 is 13 residues long. CDR1 is SNHLY, CDR2 FYNNEI, per germline. Trimming at V came to 7 bases and at J to 10 bases, leaving 8 bases not matched to a gene. CDR3 residues: CASMGTGYKPQHF. The DNA for the CDR3 is TGTGCCAGCATGGGGACAGGGTACAAACCCCAGCATTTT.

Only a few counts were recorded for this clonotype. The gene calls are TRBV2 and TRBJ2-5; perhaps TRBD1 as D (6 bases). Trimming cost V 8 bases and J 2 bases, with 15 bases left between them. In germline, CDR1 is SNHLY, CDR2 FYNNEI. CDR3 size: 14 residues. The DNA of the CDR3 is TGTGCCAGCTGTGGACAGCATATTCAAGAGACCCAGTACTTC. It translates to CASCGQHIQETQYF.

This clonotype was seen repeatedly, ten times or more. This sequence joins TRBV6-1 and TRBJ1-2; D is possibly TRBD1 (6 bases). V dropped 0 bases and J dropped 4 bases, with 15 bases sitting between them. The CDR3 contains 16 residues. CDR1 MNHNS and CDR2 SASEGT come from the germline V gene. CDR3 DNA: TGTGCCAGCAGTGAAGCTCCCGGGGGCGTTGGCTATGGCTACACCTTC. Its translation is CASSEAPGGVGYGYTF.

This clonotype was observed many times. The CDR3: CASNLAGASYEQYF. For the CDR3, the DNA is TGTGCCAGCAATCTAGCGGGGGCCTCCTACGAGCAGTACTTC. This chain joins TRBV6-5 and TRBJ2-7, with 10 bases matching TRBD2. Germline V gene lookup returns CDR1 MNHEY and CDR2 SVGAGI. V lost 7 bases and J lost 0; bases outside the gene matches: 3. The CDR3 spans 14 residues.